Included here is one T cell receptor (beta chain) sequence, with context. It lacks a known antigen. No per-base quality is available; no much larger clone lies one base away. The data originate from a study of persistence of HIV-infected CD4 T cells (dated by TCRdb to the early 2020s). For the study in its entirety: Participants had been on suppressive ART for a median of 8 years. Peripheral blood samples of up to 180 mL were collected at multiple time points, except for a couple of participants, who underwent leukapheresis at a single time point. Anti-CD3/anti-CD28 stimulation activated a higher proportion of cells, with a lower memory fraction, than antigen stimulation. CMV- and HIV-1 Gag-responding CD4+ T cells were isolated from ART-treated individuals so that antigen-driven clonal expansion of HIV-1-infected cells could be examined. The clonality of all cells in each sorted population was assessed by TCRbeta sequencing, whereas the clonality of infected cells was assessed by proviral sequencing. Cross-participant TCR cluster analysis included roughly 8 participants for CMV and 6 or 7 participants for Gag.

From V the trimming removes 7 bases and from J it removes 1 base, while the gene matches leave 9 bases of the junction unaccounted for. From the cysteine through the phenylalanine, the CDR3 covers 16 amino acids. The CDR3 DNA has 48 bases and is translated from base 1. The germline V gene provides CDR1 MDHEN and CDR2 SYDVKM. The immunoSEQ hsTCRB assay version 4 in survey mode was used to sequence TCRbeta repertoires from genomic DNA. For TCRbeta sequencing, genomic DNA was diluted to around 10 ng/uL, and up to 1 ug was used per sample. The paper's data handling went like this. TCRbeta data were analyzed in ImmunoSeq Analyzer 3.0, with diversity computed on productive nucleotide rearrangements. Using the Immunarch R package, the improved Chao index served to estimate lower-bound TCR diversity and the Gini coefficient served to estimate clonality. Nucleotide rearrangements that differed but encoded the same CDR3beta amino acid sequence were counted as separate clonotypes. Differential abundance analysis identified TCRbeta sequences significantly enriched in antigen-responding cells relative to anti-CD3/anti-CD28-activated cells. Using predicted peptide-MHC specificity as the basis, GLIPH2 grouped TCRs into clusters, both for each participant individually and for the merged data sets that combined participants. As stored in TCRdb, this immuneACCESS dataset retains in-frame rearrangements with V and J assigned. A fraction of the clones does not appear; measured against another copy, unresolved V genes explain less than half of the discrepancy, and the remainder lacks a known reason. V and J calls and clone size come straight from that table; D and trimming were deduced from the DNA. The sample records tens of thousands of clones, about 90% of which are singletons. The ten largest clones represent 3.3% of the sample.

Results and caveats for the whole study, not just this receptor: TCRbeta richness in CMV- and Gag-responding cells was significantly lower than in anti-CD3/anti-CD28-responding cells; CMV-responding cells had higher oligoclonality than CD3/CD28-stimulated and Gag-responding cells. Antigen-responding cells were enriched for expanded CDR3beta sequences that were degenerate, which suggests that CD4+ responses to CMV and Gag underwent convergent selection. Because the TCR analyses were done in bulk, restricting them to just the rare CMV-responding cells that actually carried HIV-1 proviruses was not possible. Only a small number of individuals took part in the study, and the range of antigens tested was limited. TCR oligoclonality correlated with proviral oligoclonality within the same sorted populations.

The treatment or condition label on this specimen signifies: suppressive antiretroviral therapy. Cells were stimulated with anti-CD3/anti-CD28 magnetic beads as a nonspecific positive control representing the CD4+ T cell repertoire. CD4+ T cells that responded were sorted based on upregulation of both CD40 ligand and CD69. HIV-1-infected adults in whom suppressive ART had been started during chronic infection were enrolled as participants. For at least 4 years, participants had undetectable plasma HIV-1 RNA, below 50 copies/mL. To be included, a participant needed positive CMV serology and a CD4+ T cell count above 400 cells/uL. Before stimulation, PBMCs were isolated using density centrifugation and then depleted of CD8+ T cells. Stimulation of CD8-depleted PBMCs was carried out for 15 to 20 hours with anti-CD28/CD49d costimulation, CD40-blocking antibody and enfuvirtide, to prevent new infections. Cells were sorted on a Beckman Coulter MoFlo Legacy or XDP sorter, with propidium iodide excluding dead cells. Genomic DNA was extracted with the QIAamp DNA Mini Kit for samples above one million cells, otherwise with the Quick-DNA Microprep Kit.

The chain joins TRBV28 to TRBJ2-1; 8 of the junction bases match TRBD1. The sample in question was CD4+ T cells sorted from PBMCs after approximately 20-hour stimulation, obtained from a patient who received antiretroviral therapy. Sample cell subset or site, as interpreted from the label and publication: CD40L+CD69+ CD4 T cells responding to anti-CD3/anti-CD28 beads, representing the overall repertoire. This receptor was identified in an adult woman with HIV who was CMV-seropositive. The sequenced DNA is TGTGCCAGCACCCTTGCAGGGGGCAGGTCCTACAATGAGCAGTTCTTC. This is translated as CASTLAGGRSYNEQFF. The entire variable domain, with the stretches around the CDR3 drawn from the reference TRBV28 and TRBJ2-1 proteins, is DVKVTQSSRYLVKRTGEKVFLECVQDMDHENMFWYRQDPGLGLRLIYFSYDVKMKEKGDIPEGYSVSREKKERFSLILESASTNQTSMYLCASTLAGGRSYNEQFFGPGTRLTVL.